The 8 T cell receptor beta chains in this list originate from one sample, sequenced in a study of regulatory T cells in long-lasting Graves disease (dated by TCRdb to the early 2020s). According to the study, the label for this sample's time point signals: persistent/refractory GD, antithyroid drugs over 5 years with positive TRAb. RNA was extracted from PBMCs in TRIzol for both TCR sequencing and RNA sequencing. Library construction relied on multiplex PCR. For sequencing, an Illumina HiSeq 4000 was employed. To build TCR beta libraries, CDR3 regions were amplified by Arm-PCR using iRepertoire HTBI primers. TCRdb applied fastp at Q25 and MiXCR to the public reads, then kept only in-frame beta chains. For every CDR3 protein sequence, its rows merge into one entry that carries the most common genes and DNA. Here the sample has around 340,000 distinct CDR3 sequences; around 19% occur a single time. The ten largest clones add up to just under 30% of the sample.

Sequenced here: peripheral blood mononuclear cells (PBMCs), sampled when the disease was refractory, from a patient treated with antithyroid drugs. Receptor source: a female donor with Graves disease.

The chain links TRBV9 to TRBJ1-3; D is ambiguous. Per germline, CDR1 SGDLS and CDR2 YYNGEE. This CDR3 comprises 15 residues. Trimming stripped 0 bases from V and 2 bases from J, with 9 bases between. In DNA, the CDR3 is TGTGCCAGCAGCGTAGGCGTCAGCGCTGGAAACACCATATATTTT. As protein: CASSVGVSAGNTIYF.

The genes are TRBV30 and TRBJ2-2; tentatively, D is TRBD1 (6 bases). Germline lookup yields CDR1 GTSNPN and CDR2 SVGIG (reference sequence). With 3 bases removed from V and 4 bases from J, the gap between germline ends came to 9 bases. The CDR3 spans 13 residues. For the CDR3, the DNA is TGTGCCTGGAGCCCGACAGGCACCGGGGAGCTGTTTTTT. It specifies CAWSPTGTGELFF.

This clonotype appeared a few times. The rearrangement links TRBV6-1 to TRBJ2-7; TRBD1 matches at 8 bases. This CDR3 has 15 amino acids. V gave up 6 bases and J gave up 1 base; unmatched junction bases: 8. Germline assignment: CDR1 MNHNS and CDR2 SASEGT. The CDR3 DNA reads TGTGCCAGCAGGGGGACAGGTTCCCGATCCTACGAGCAGTACTTC. Its translation: CASRGTGSRSYEQYF.

This clonotype was counted ten times or more. The CDR3 nucleotides read TGTGCCGCCAGCGGGGGACAGCTAAATGAAAAACTGTTTTTT. Translating gives CAASGGQLNEKLFF. The chain has TRBV10-3 and TRBJ1-4; TRBD1 aligns across 7 bases. The ends lost 11 bases at V and 5 bases at J; junction bases unmatched: 11. The CDR3 runs 14 residues. Germline-derived CDR1 and CDR2 are ENHRY and SYGVKD.

The chain couples TRBV25-1 to TRBJ2-2; D ambiguous. Looked up from germline, CDR1 is MGHDK and CDR2 is SYGVNS. Trimming removed 6 bases at V and 7 bases at J, with 6 bases between. This CDR3 is built from 11 residues. In nucleotides, the CDR3 is TGTGCCAGCAGGAGAAACGGGGAGCTGTTTTTT. It is translated as CASRRNGELFF.

The rearrangement uses TRBV12-3 or TRBV12-4 and TRBJ1-6; D may be TRBD1 (5 bases). Trimming pared 6 bases from V and 8 bases from J, leaving 20 bases between. CDR3 size: 16 residues. The CDR3 DNA follows: TGTGCCAGCAGCGTAGCGGCAGGGTTTGTGGATTCACCCCTCCACTTT. Its protein is CASSVAAGFVDSPLHF.

In this sample, this clonotype turned up a few times. CDR3 residues: CASSPPTRGRTEAFF. Here the CDR3 DNA reads TGTGCCAGCAGCCCACCGACCCGGGGTCGCACTGAAGCTTTCTTT. The rearrangement joins TRBV7-6 to TRBJ1-1; D is ambiguous. Germline loops: CDR1 SGHVS, CDR2 FNYEAQ. This CDR3 comprises 15 residues. Trimming removed 5 bases from V and 4 bases from J, with 17 bases in between.

This clonotype was recorded many times. The chain employs TRBV7-2 and TRBJ2-7; D gene uncertain. V shed 1 base and J shed 2 bases, with 24 bases lying between them. Germline lookup yields CDR1 SGHTA and CDR2 FQGNSA. The CDR3 runs to 19 residues. CDR3 region: CASSLDDTRSTGLTYEQYF. The DNA of the CDR3 is TGTGCCAGCAGCTTAGACGACACAAGGTCCACCGGCCTTACCTACGAGCAGTACTTC.